The 20 T cell receptor beta chains listed next were all sequenced from one sample in a study of blood T cells in healthy people across ages. Together with a sample-barcoded 5' primer, a J-beta primer mix was included in a second PCR lasting about 7 to 12 cycles. TCRdb ran MiXCR on the 5' RACE reads and lists one entry per CDR3 protein. The sample lists more than 750,000 distinct CDR3 sequences; under 35% were seen once. A further study also used this sample, focusing on T cells of mothers and their children.

The sample comprised blood. Every receptor here comes from a woman aged 40 to 50 in good health.

There are a few counts of this clonotype. This sequence joins TRBV12-3 or TRBV12-4 and TRBJ2-6, with D unresolved. This CDR3 region has 15 residues. Trimming shortened V by 4 bases and J by 2 bases, and 9 bases separated the two germline ends. In DNA form, the CDR3 reads TGTGCCAGCAGTTCCCGACCTGCTGGGGCCAACGTCCTGACTTTC. This codes for CASSSRPAGANVLTF.

V and J are TRBV7-9 and TRBJ1-4; TRBD1 matches 7 bases. The V gene's germline CDR1 is SEHNR and CDR2 FQNEAQ (reference sequence). This CDR3 has 17 amino acids. Trimming took 5 bases from V and 5 from J; bases not matched to a gene: 14. This chain's CDR3 is CASSPRRGTVNNEKLFF. In nucleotides, the CDR3 is TGTGCCAGCAGCCCCCGGAGGGGGACAGTCAACAATGAAAAACTGTTTTTT.

This chain links TRBV30 with TRBJ1-2; D remains unclear. V gave up 3 bases and J gave up 5 bases, with 16 bases separating them. Germline V gene data show CDR1 as GTSNPN and CDR2 as SVGIG (reference sequence). The length of the CDR3 is 14 residues. CDR3 bases: TGTGCCTGGAGCGCCTCGGCCGTTGGGTATGGCTACACCTTC. The encoded protein is CAWSASAVGYGYTF.

In this sample, this clonotype turned up a few times. The rearrangement joins TRBV25-1 to TRBJ1-1, with TRBD1 as a possible D gene (5 bases). Germline V gene lookup returns CDR1 MGHDK and CDR2 SYGVNS. V was cut by 4 bases and J by 7 bases, with 10 bases left in between. The CDR3 is 12 residues long. CDR3 DNA: TGTGCCAGCAGTGCGCGGGGGGATGAAGCTTTCTTT. Protein product: CASSARGDEAFF. Full variable domain (remainder filled in from reference TRBV25-1 and TRBJ1-1): EADIYQTPRYLVIGTGKKITLECSQTMGHDKMYWYQQDPGMELHLIHYSYGVNSTEKGDLSSESTVSRIRTEHFPLTLESARPSHTSQYLCASSARGDEAFFGQGTRLTVV.

The chain employs TRBV28 and TRBJ2-7; D perhaps matches TRBD1 (6 bases). Per germline, CDR1 MDHEN and CDR2 SYDVKM. The germline V and J ends were trimmed by 8 bases and 4 bases, with 18 bases remaining between them. CDR3 length: 14 residues. CDR3 coding DNA: TGTGCCAGCCAGGCTAAGACAGGATCTTACGAGCAGTACTTC. It codes for CASQAKTGSYEQYF.

The chain has TRBV7-9 and TRBJ2-1, with 11 bases fitting TRBD2. J lost 8 bases, V lost 5 bases, and 14 bases had no gene match. Per germline, CDR1 SEHNR and CDR2 FQNEAQ (reference sequence). The CDR3 contains 17 residues. CDR3 amino acids: CASSLPPGTSGVDEQFF. The CDR3 DNA sequence: TGTGCCAGCAGCCTACCACCCGGGACTAGCGGAGTCGATGAGCAGTTCTTC.

The chain has TRBV12-3 or TRBV12-4 and TRBJ2-3; TRBD2 is a possible D gene (6 bases). Trimming cost V 5 bases and J 4 bases, with 19 bases left between them. This CDR3 has 16 residues. This chain's CDR3 is CASSPANLAISDTQYF. The CDR3 DNA follows: TGTGCCAGCAGTCCGGCGAACCTAGCGATCTCAGATACGCAGTATTTT.

The chain couples TRBV6-5 to TRBJ1-2, with TRBD1 matching 8 bases. CDR1 is MNHEY and CDR2 is SVGAGI in the germline V gene. The CDR3 runs 14 residues. Trimming removed 5 bases from V and 6 bases from J; junction bases left unmatched: 8. In DNA form, the CDR3 reads TGTGCCAGCAGTAAGGACAGGGCTCGCCATGGCTACACCTTC. The encoded protein is CASSKDRARHGYTF.

In its sample, this clonotype was seen many times. This chain links TRBV7-2 with TRBJ2-7, with 8 nucleotides matching TRBD1. This CDR3 comprises 14 residues. CDR1 is SGHTA, CDR2 FQGNSA, per germline. V was pared by 6 bases and J by 6 bases, with 10 bases of the junction left unmatched. The CDR3 sequence is CASRQDRVWGEQYF. The CDR3 coding sequence is TGTGCCAGCAGACAGGACAGGGTTTGGGGCGAGCAGTACTTC. Complete variable domain (other parts from reference TRBV7-2 and TRBJ2-7): GAGVSQSPSNKVTEKGKDVELRCDPISGHTALYWYRQSLGQGLEFLIYFQGNSAPDKSGLPSDRFSAERTGGSVSTLTIQRTQQEDSAVYLCASRQDRVWGEQYFGPGTRLTVT.

This clonotype turned up a few times. This chain joins TRBV7-9 and TRBJ1-2, with 7 bases matching TRBD1. V trimming: 5 bases; J trimming: 4 bases; junction bases outside the gene matches: 10. The germline CDR1 and CDR2 sequences are SEHNR and FQNEAQ (reference sequence). This CDR3 has 15 amino acids. CDR3 amino acids: CASSPAGQLLYGYTF. CDR3 in DNA: TGTGCCAGCAGCCCCGCGGGACAGCTTCTCTATGGCTACACCTTC.

This clonotype has at least ten counts. Compared with germline, one end of the junction differs, possibly owing to a read error. The chain combines TRBV5-1 with TRBJ2-5, with D possibly TRBD2 on 5 matching bases. The CDR3 has 13 amino acids. Germline values: CDR1 SGHRS, CDR2 YFSETQ. Written as DNA, the CDR3 is TGTGCTAGCAGCTTAGCGCCCCAGGAGACCCAGTACTTC. Translating gives CASSLAPQETQYF.

This clonotype was detected ten times or more. The CDR3 DNA follows: TGTGCCAGCAGCTTATGGCAGGGGGGCTACGAGCAGTACTTC. Encoded protein: CASSLWQGGYEQYF. The gene calls are TRBV7-6 and TRBJ2-7; D is perhaps TRBD1 (7 bases). CDR1 is SGHVS, CDR2 FNYEAQ, per germline. The CDR3 has 14 residues. Trimming removed 2 bases from V and 3 bases from J, with 11 bases in between.

This clonotype was seen repeatedly, ten times or more. The genes are TRBV20-1 and TRBJ1-2, with 7 bases identical to TRBD1. The V gene's germline CDR1 is DFQATT and CDR2 SNEGSKA (reference sequence). This CDR3 has 15 residues. V lost 5 bases to trimming and J lost 5 bases; unmatched junction nucleotides: 14. CDR3 amino acids: CSAPSLGGRIYGYTF. The CDR3 DNA follows: TGCAGTGCTCCCAGCCTAGGGGGCAGGATATATGGCTACACCTTC.

This clonotype was detected many times. The V and J genes are TRBV4-1 and TRBJ2-5; 8 bases agree with TRBD2. CDR3 size: 15 residues. With V trimmed by 2 bases and J by 5 bases, 7 bases remained unmatched. Germline values: CDR1 MGHRA, CDR2 YSYEKL. The CDR3 spells CASSQSSGSGETQYF. CDR3 bases: TGCGCCAGCAGCCAATCTAGCGGGTCGGGGGAGACCCAGTACTTC.

The chain couples TRBV28 to TRBJ1-2, with 11 positions matching TRBD1. V trimming: 11 bases; J trimming: 0 bases; junction bases outside the gene matches: 2. Germline V gives CDR1 MDHEN, CDR2 SYDVKM. This CDR3 is 13 amino acids long. Here the CDR3 DNA reads TGTGCCGGGACAGGGGGGGCTAACTATGGCTACACCTTC. This translates into CAGTGGANYGYTF.

This clonotype was detected only a few times. This sequence joins TRBV20-1 and TRBJ2-2, with D possibly being TRBD2 (6 bases). Germline CDR1 is DFQATT and CDR2 is SNEGSKA (reference sequence). Deletions cut 6 bases from V and 0 bases from J, with 11 bases between. The length of the CDR3 is 14 residues. CDR3: CSAAGLTNTGELFF. CDR3 in DNA: TGCAGTGCAGCAGGACTAACGAACACCGGGGAGCTGTTTTTT.

The chain combines TRBV5-1 with TRBJ1-2; D is unresolved. Trimming took off 6 bases at V and 1 base at J, with 10 bases between the two ends. The CDR3 has 13 residues. Germline V gene sequence: CDR1 SGHRS, CDR2 YFSETQ. The CDR3 sequence is CASNPSGNYGYTF. The CDR3 region has the DNA TGCGCCAGCAACCCTTCCGGTAACTATGGCTACACCTTC.

This chain uses TRBV7-3 with TRBJ2-2, with 11 bases that match TRBD1. CDR3 length: 15 amino acids. The J segment lost 6 bases and the V segment lost 4 bases, leaving 4 bases of the junction unmatched. From germline, CDR1 is SGHTA and CDR2 FQGTGA. In DNA, the CDR3 is TGTGCCAGCAGCTCGGACAGGGGGCCATCCGGGGAGCTGTTTTTT. This sequence encodes CASSSDRGPSGELFF. The full variable domain, its missing parts supplied by reference TRBV7-3 and TRBJ2-2, is GAGVSQTPSNKVTEKGKYVELRCDPISGHTALYWYRQSLGQGPEFLIYFQGTGAADDSGLPNDRFFAVRPEGSVSTLKIQRTERGDSAVYLCASSSDRGPSGELFFGEGSRLTVL.

The chain recombines TRBV20-1 with TRBJ1-5, with a tentative D call TRBD1 (6 bases). The CDR3 runs to 14 residues. From germline, CDR1 is DFQATT and CDR2 SNEGSKA (reference sequence). The germline V and J ends were trimmed by 0 bases and 5 bases, with 11 bases remaining between them. CDR3 nucleotide sequence: TGCAGTGCTAGAGATTCAAGGGGGGATCAGCCCCAGCATTTT. The encoded protein is CSARDSRGDQPQHF.

The genes are TRBV12-3 or TRBV12-4 and TRBJ1-5, with D perhaps matching TRBD1 (5 bases). The CDR3 is 15 amino acids. V lost 1 base to trimming and J lost 5 bases, with 12 bases between them. CDR3 sequence reads: CASSLEGQGHQPQHF. The CDR3 DNA reads TGTGCCAGCAGTTTAGAAGGACAAGGACATCAGCCCCAGCATTTT.